Below are 13 T cell receptor beta chains sequenced from a single sample in a study of blood T cell repertoires in COVID-19. Produced via immunoSEQ multiplex PCR; TCRdb's table is partial and in-frame only. The sample contains 180,000 or so clones, more than 70% of which appear only once. The sequenced material came from peripheral blood. All receptors come from a woman older than 75 with active or convalescent COVID-19.

The gene calls are TRBV2 and TRBJ1-1; D may be TRBD1 (5 bases). CDR3 size: 11 residues. CDR1 is SNHLY, CDR2 FYNNEI, per germline. Deletions cut 5 bases from V and 10 bases from J, with 11 bases between. CDR3 DNA: TGTGCCAGCAGTTATCAGGGTTTAGCTTTCTTT. Translation gives CASSYQGLAFF.

This sequence joins TRBV24-1 and TRBJ2-3; a weak D match, TRBD2 (5 bases). The CDR3 runs to 14 residues. The germline gives CDR1 KGHDR, CDR2 SFDVKD. V gave up 5 bases and J gave up 5 bases, with 13 bases separating them. The CDR3 region has the DNA TGTGCCACCAGTGGGACTGGCAACCGAGATACGCAGTATTTT. It translates to CATSGTGNRDTQYF.

The V and J genes are TRBV14 and TRBJ1-2, with unresolved D. This CDR3 comprises 13 residues. The V gene's germline CDR1 is SGHDN and CDR2 FVKESK. The V end was cut by 2 bases, the J end by 2 bases, with 6 bases between. The CDR3 nucleotides read TGTGCCAGCAGCCAAACTCCAAACTATGGCTACACCTTC. The encoded protein is CASSQTPNYGYTF. The entire variable domain, with the rest obtained from reference TRBV14 and TRBJ1-2, is as follows: EAGVTQFPSHSVIEKGQTVTLRCDPISGHDNLYWYRRVMGKEIKFLLHFVKESKQDESGMPNNRFLAERTGGTYSTLKVQPAELEDSGVYFCASSQTPNYGYTFGSGTRLTVV.

The chain joins TRBV27 to TRBJ1-2; possibly TRBD1 for D (5 bases). This CDR3 spans 15 amino acids. Trimming cost V 4 bases and J 8 bases, with 20 bases left between them. CDR1 MNHEY and CDR2 SMNVEV come from the germline V gene (reference sequence). DNA for the CDR3: TGTGCCAGCAGTTCAATCACAGACGGGGGTGAGGGCTACACCTTC. Amino acid sequence: CASSSITDGGEGYTF.

This chain connects TRBV6-2 or TRBV6-3 to TRBJ1-2, with D possibly matching TRBD1 (6 bases). There are 12 residues in the CDR3. In germline, CDR1 is MNHEY, CDR2 SVGEGT. V lost 5 bases and J lost 4, with 8 bases in between. This CDR3 is CASSADSYGYTF. The CDR3 DNA is TGTGCCAGCAGTGCGGACAGCTATGGCTACACCTTC.

This chain links TRBV11-3 with TRBJ2-1; TRBD2 aligns across 7 bases. Germline V CDR1 and CDR2: SGHNT, YENEEA. V gave up 5 bases and J gave up 0 bases; unmatched junction bases: 1. The CDR3 contains 14 residues. CDR3 amino acids: CASSPGGSYNEQFF. CDR3 DNA: TGTGCCAGCAGCCCGGGGGGCTCCTACAATGAGCAGTTCTTC.

This sequence joins TRBV30 and TRBJ1-2, with D unresolved. V was trimmed by 4 bases and J by 4 bases, leaving 19 bases between them. The CDR3 runs to 15 residues. CDR1 is GTSNPN and CDR2 is SVGIG in the germline V gene (reference sequence). In DNA form, the CDR3 reads TGTGCCTGGAACTTAAAGGGAGAAATTGCCTATGGCTACACCTTC. Residues: CAWNLKGEIAYGYTF.

This clone was picked up one time. This chain joins TRBV29-1 and TRBJ2-1; D remains ambiguous. The CDR3 extends over 13 amino acids. V lost 5 bases and J 0 bases, leaving 8 bases between the germline ends. The V gene's germline CDR1 is SQVTM and CDR2 ANQGSEA. The CDR3 nucleotides are TGCAGCGTTCTCCTCAGCTCCTACAATGAGCAGTTCTTC. This sequence encodes CSVLLSSYNEQFF.

This clone was seen a few times. CDR3: CASSSHRGQDYGYTF. In DNA form, the CDR3 reads TGTGCCAGCAGCTCCCACAGGGGGCAGGACTATGGCTACACCTTC. The rearrangement uses TRBV7-8 and TRBJ1-2, with 9 bases aligning to TRBD1. With V trimmed by 4 bases and J by 3 bases, 6 bases remained unmatched. This CDR3 has 15 residues. The germline V gene encodes CDR1 SGHVS and CDR2 FQNEAQ.

V usage is TRBV28 and J usage is TRBJ1-1; 8 nucleotides match TRBD1. Trimming took 7 bases from V and 6 from J; bases not matched to a gene: 13. Germline-derived CDR1 and CDR2 are MDHEN and SYDVKM. This CDR3 has 15 amino acids. The CDR3 DNA reads as TGTGCCAGCACCCTAAGGGACAGGCGGATCGCTGAAGCTTTCTTT. It codes for CASTLRDRRIAEAFF. Filled out from reference TRBV28 and TRBJ1-1, the complete variable domain reads DVKVTQSSRYLVKRTGEKVFLECVQDMDHENMFWYRQDPGLGLRLIYFSYDVKMKEKGDIPEGYSVSREKKERFSLILESASTNQTSMYLCASTLRDRRIAEAFFGQGTRLTVV.

J is TRBJ2-5 and V is TRBV3-1 (or the pseudogene TRBV3-2); D is uncertain. Trimming took 1 base from V and 6 from J, leaving 9 bases between them. CDR1 LGHDT and CDR2 YNNKEL come from the germline V gene (reference sequence). This CDR3 contains 13 residues. The CDR3 is CASSQVSTQTQYF. DNA for the CDR3: TGTGCCAGCAGCCAAGTATCCACTCAGACCCAGTACTTC.

This chain uses TRBV6-1 with TRBJ2-3; 7 bases agree with TRBD1. The V and J ends lost 2 bases and 6 bases, in that order; junction bases with no gene match: 17. The germline CDR1 and CDR2 sequences are MNHNS and SASEGT. The CDR3 loop spans 18 amino acids. The CDR3 region has the DNA TGTGCCAGCAGTGAACCCCGGGGAGACAGGGTTAGGCGGGATACGCAGTATTTT. It specifies CASSEPRGDRVRRDTQYF.

In nucleotides, the CDR3 is TGTGCCAGCAGTTTGGCCACAGGACAGCCCCAGCATTTT. As protein: CASSLATGQPQHF. The chain has TRBV12-3 or TRBV12-4 and TRBJ1-5; a possible D gene is TRBD1 (5 bases). This CDR3 has 13 residues. V lost 3 bases, J lost 7 bases, and 10 bases lay in between.